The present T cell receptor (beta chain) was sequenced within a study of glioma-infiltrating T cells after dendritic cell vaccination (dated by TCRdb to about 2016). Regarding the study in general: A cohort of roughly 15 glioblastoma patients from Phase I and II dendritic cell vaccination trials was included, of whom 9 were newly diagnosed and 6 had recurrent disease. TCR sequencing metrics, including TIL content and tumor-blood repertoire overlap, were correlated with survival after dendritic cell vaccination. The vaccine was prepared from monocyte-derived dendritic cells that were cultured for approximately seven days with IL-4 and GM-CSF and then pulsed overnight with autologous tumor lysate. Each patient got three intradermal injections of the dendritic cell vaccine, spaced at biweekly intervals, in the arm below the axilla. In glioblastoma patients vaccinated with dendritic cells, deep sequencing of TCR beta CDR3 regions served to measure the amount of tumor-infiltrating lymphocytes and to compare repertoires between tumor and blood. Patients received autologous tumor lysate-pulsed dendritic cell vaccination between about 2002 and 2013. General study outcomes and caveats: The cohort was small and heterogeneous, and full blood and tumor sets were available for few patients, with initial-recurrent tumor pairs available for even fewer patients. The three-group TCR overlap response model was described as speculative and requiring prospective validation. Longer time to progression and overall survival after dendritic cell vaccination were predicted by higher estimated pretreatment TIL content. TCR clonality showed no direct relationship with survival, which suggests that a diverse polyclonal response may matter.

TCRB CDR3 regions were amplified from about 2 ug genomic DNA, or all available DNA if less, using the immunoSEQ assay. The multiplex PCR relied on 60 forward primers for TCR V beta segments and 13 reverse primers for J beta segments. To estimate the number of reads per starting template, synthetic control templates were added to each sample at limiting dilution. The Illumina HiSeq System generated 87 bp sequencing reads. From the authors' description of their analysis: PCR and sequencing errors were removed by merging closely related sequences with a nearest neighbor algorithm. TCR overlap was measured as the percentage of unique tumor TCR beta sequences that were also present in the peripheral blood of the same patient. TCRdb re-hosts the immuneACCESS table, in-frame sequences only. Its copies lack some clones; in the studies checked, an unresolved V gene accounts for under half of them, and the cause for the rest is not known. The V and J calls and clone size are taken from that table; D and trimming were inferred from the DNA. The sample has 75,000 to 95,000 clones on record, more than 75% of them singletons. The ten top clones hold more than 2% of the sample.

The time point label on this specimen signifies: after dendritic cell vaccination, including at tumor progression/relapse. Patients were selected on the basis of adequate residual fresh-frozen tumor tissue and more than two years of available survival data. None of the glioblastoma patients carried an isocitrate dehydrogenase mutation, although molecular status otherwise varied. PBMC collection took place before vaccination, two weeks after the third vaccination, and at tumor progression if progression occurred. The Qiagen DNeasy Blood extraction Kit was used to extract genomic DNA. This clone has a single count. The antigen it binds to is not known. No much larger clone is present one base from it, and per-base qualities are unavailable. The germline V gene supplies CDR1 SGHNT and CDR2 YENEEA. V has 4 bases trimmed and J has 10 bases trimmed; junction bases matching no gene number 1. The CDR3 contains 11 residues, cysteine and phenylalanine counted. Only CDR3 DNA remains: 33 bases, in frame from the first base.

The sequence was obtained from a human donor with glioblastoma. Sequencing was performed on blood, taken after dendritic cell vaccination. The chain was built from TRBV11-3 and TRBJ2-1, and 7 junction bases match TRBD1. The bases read TGTGCCAGCAGCTCCAGGGGGGAGCAGTTCTTC. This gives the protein CASSSRGEQFF.